This T cell receptor beta chain was sequenced in a study of control samples from healthy donors and cancer patients (dated by TCRdb to the early 2020s). The V and J ends are trimmed by 3 bases and 2 bases, leaving 14 bases between them. From the cysteine through the phenylalanine, the CDR3 covers 16 amino acids. Only the CDR3 part of the read is kept: 48 bases, read in frame from the first base. Taken from the germline V gene, the CDR1 and CDR2 loops are MGHRA and YSYEKL. Library creation used the immunoSEQ multiplex PCR assay. What TCRdb holds here is the immuneACCESS table cut down to in-frame rearrangements. Part of the clones is not present; checked against another copy, under half of the missing clones reflect an unresolved V gene, and the others are unexplained. This sample comprises around 71,000 clones, 90% of them detected only once. The ten most abundant clones make up more than 0.95% of the sample.

On this clone: Its antigen is not yet known. Base qualities are not recorded, but no much larger clone differs from it by a single base.

Material: PBMCs. This TCR was recovered from a woman aged 45-65 years with colorectal cancer. Recombination connected TRBV4-1 to TRBJ1-5; the D gene is not confidently resolved. The bases read TGCGCCAGCAGCCATGTGGTTGTGGTGGGCAATCAGCCCCAGCATTTT. This encodes CASSHVVVVGNQPQHF.